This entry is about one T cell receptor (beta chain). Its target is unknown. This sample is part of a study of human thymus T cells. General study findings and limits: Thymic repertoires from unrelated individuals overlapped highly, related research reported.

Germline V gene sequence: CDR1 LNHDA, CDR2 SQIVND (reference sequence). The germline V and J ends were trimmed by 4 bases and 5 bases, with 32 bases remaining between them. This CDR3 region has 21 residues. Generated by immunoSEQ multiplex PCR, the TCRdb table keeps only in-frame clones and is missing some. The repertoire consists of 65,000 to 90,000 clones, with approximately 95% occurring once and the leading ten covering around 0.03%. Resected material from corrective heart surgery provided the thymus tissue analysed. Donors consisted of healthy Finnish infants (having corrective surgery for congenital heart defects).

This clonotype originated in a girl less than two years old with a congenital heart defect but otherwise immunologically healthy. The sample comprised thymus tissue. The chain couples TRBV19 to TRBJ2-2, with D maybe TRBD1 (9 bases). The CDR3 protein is CASSTPRTGEPAGAGTGELFF. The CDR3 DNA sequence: TGTGCCAGTAGTACACCCCGGACAGGGGAGCCAGCGGGAGCGGGAACCGGGGAGCTGTTTTTT.